What follows are 17 T cell receptor beta chains derived from one specimen sequenced in a study of T cell repertoires and Cas9 in healthy adults. TCRdb's copy holds only in-frame clones and misses some; the assay was immunoSEQ multiplex PCR. The sample consists of about 20,000 clones, about 90% of them appearing once. Input material: CD4+ effector T cells (CD127+, CD25-, CD137-, CD154-) from PBMCs; culture status not recorded. The origin of the receptors is a human donor in good health.

J is TRBJ1-2 and V is TRBV10-3; 9 bases agree with TRBD1. The germline V gene encodes CDR1 ENHRY and CDR2 SYGVKD. Trimming at V came to 6 bases and at J to 10 bases, leaving 9 bases not matched to a gene. The CDR3 consists of 13 residues. CDR3 bases: TGTGCCATCAGGGGCCGGGACAGGGCATACTACACCTTC. This encodes CAIRGRDRAYYTF.

V and J are TRBV6-1 and TRBJ1-2; D is undetermined. The CDR3 length is 13 residues. Trimming removed 6 bases from V and 2 bases from J, with 10 bases in between. Germline CDR1 MNHNS, CDR2 SASEGT. The DNA of the CDR3 is TGTGCCAGCAGCCCCGACGGGAACTATGGCTACACCTTC. Its protein is CASSPDGNYGYTF.

In this sample, this clone turned up a few times. The chain uses TRBV18 and TRBJ1-4; D remains unclear. Per the germline V gene, CDR1 is KGHSH and CDR2 is LQKENI. V gave up 3 bases and J gave up 11 bases, with 13 bases separating them. The length of the CDR3 is 13 residues. Here the CDR3 DNA reads TGTGCCAGCTCACCCCTGGTCGTGGGGAAACTGTTTTTT. Protein product: CASSPLVVGKLFF.

The chain links TRBV11-2 to TRBJ2-3, with 16 bases that match TRBD2. Germline-derived CDR1 and CDR2 are SGHAT and FQNNGV. V lost 3 bases to trimming and J lost 6 bases; unmatched junction nucleotides: 3. The CDR3 is 16 residues long. This chain's CDR3 is CASSLGTSGRVDTQYF. As DNA, the CDR3 is TGTGCCAGCAGCTTGGGGACTAGCGGGAGGGTGGATACGCAGTATTTT.

The rearrangement uses TRBV11-2 and TRBJ2-3; no firm D call. The CDR3 contains 12 residues. Trimming shortened V by 5 bases and J by 6 bases, and 9 bases separated the two germline ends. Germline-derived CDR1 and CDR2 are SGHAT and FQNNGV. The CDR3 coding sequence is TGTGCCAGCAGCAACGTAATTGATACGCAGTATTTT. Its translation: CASSNVIDTQYF.

The rearrangement links TRBV6-1 to TRBJ1-2; D gene ambiguous. CDR3 size: 14 residues. V was shortened by 7 bases and J by 5 bases, with 17 bases between the two germline ends. CDR1 is MNHNS, CDR2 SASEGT, per germline. CDR3 sequence: CASTERHEGYGYTF. Written as DNA, the CDR3 is TGTGCCAGCACCGAAAGGCACGAAGGTTATGGCTACACCTTC.

The CDR3 region has the DNA TGTGCCAGTAGTATGTTAGGGGGCTCAATTGGCTACACCTTC. This gives the protein CASSMLGGSIGYTF. V is TRBV19 and J is TRBJ1-2, with 7 bases lining up with TRBD1. There are 14 residues in the CDR3. CDR1 is LNHDA, CDR2 SQIVND, per germline (reference sequence). The J segment lost 7 bases and the V segment lost 3 bases, leaving 8 bases of the junction unmatched.

A single count supports this clone. The V call is TRBV9, the J call TRBJ2-3, with 8 bases aligning to TRBD1. Germline CDR1 SGDLS, CDR2 YYNGEE. The J segment lost 1 base and the V segment lost 4 bases, leaving 8 bases of the junction unmatched. The CDR3 totals 16 residues. CDR3 sequence reads: CASSPGQGGGTDTQYF. The CDR3 region has the DNA TGTGCCAGCAGCCCAGGACAGGGCGGGGGCACAGATACGCAGTATTTT.

The rearrangement joins TRBV12-5 to TRBJ2-2; no reliable D call. The CDR3 covers 14 residues. V was shortened by 2 bases and J by 6 bases, with 10 bases between the two germline ends. Germline V gene lookup returns CDR1 LGHNT and CDR2 FRNRAP. The CDR3 loop reads CASGLTRLAGELFF. The CDR3 region has the DNA TGTGCTAGTGGTTTGACGCGACTGGCCGGGGAGCTGTTTTTT.

This clone was recorded only once. This CDR3 is CAWRVRSSNQPQHF. The CDR3 DNA reads TGTGCCTGGCGCGTCAGGAGTAGCAATCAGCCCCAGCATTTT. The chain links TRBV30 to TRBJ1-5; D gene ambiguous. Germline assignment: CDR1 GTSNPN and CDR2 SVGIG (reference sequence). The CDR3 runs to 14 residues. The V end was cut by 5 bases, the J end by 0 bases, with 11 bases between.

The CDR3 nucleotides read TGTGCCAGCAGCCCCCCCAACACCGGGGAGCTGTTTTTT. Protein sequence: CASSPPNTGELFF. V usage is TRBV27 and J usage is TRBJ2-2; no reliable D call. Germline loops: CDR1 MNHEY, CDR2 SMNVEV (reference sequence). Trimming took off 6 bases at V and 2 bases at J, with 7 bases between the two ends. The length of the CDR3 is 13 residues.

The J gene is TRBJ1-5, the V gene TRBV6-1; TRBD1 might be the D (5 bases). V lost 5 bases to trimming and J lost 5 bases, with 13 bases between them. This CDR3 contains 14 residues. The V gene's germline CDR1 is MNHNS and CDR2 SASEGT. Here the CDR3 DNA reads TGTGCCAGCAGTCCCGGGTCGGGGGATCAGCCCCAGCATTTT. Its translation is CASSPGSGDQPQHF.

Remarks on this clone: A read error may account for a junction end that differs from germline. The rearrangement links TRBV18 to TRBJ1-3; weak D call: TRBD1 (5 bases). Germline V gives CDR1 KGHSH, CDR2 LQKENI. This CDR3 spans 17 amino acids. CDR3 amino acids: CASAPGAGTRSGNTIYF. The DNA of the CDR3 is TGTGCCAGCGCACCCGGCGCAGGGACCCGCTCTGGAAACACCATATATTTT.

The chain recombines TRBV5-4 with TRBJ1-1, with a possible D match to TRBD1 (6 bases). CDR3 length equals 14 residues. V gave up 1 base and J gave up 4 bases, with 11 bases separating them. Germline lookup yields CDR1 SGHNT and CDR2 YYREEE (reference sequence). DNA of the CDR3: TGTGCCAGCAGCTTGAACAGGGTGGGCACTGAAGCTTTCTTT. Translation gives CASSLNRVGTEAFF.

The chain couples TRBV4-2 to TRBJ1-1; the D gene is possibly TRBD1 (6 bases). The germline CDR1 and CDR2 sequences are LGHNA and YNFKEQ. The CDR3 runs to 15 residues. Trimming took off 4 bases at V and 2 bases at J, with 14 bases between the two ends. The CDR3 DNA is TGTGCCAGCAGCCCCGGGGGGGCCTTCAACACTGAAGCTTTCTTT. Its translation is CASSPGGAFNTEAFF.

The chain recombines TRBV7-9 with TRBJ2-1; TRBD2 agrees at 11 bases. CDR1 and CDR2 from the germline V gene are SEHNR and FQNEAQ (reference sequence). The V gene end was trimmed by 4 bases and the J gene end by 7 bases; junction bases not matched to a gene: 6. This CDR3 comprises 15 residues. The chain's CDR3 is CASSSSSGRRNEQFF. CDR3 bases: TGTGCCAGCAGCTCTTCTAGCGGGAGGAGGAATGAGCAGTTCTTC.

The chain combines TRBV5-1 with TRBJ2-3, with 12 bases identical to TRBD2. The CDR3 runs to 15 residues. V was clipped by 4 bases and J by 5 bases; unmatched bases: 5. Germline V gene lookup returns CDR1 SGHRS and CDR2 YFSETQ. The CDR3 DNA follows: TGCGCCAGCAGCCTGACTAGCGGGAGATTAGATACGCAGTATTTT. This codes for CASSLTSGRLDTQYF.